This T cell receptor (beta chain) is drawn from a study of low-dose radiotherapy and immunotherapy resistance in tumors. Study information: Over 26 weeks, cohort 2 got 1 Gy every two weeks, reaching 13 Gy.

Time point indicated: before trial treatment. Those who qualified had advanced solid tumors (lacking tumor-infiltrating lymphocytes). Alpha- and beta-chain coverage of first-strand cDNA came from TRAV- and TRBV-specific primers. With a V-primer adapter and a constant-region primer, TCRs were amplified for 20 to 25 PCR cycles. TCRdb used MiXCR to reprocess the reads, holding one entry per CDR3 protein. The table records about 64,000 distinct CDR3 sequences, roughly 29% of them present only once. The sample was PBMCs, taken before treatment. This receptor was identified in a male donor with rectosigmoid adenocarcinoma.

CDR3 sequence reads: CASSEAPGLAGASEQFF. In DNA, the CDR3 is TGTGCCAGCAGTGAGGCTCCGGGACTAGCGGGAGCCAGTGAGCAGTTCTTC. V gene TRBV25-1 combines with J gene TRBJ2-1; 14 bases match TRBD2. After removal of 3 bases from V and 9 bases from J, the junction contained 10 bases not matched to a gene. The CDR3 length is 17 residues. Per the germline V gene, CDR1 is MGHDK and CDR2 is SYGVNS.